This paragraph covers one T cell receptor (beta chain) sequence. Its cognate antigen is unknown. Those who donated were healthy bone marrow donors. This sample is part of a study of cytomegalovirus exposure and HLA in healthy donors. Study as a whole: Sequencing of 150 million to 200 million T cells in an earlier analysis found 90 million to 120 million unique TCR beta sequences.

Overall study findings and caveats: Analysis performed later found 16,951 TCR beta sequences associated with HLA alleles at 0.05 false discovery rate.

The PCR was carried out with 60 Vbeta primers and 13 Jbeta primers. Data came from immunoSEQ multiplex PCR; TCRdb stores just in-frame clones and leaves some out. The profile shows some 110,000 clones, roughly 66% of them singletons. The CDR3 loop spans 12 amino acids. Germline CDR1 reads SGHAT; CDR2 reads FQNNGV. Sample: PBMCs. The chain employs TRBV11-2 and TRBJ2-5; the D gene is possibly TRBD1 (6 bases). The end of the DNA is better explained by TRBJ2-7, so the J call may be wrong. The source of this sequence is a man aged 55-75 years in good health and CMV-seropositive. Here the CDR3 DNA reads TGTGCCAGCGGGCAGGGGCCATACGAGCAGTACTTC. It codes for CASGQGPYEQYF.